This T cell receptor beta chain was profiled in a study of OX40 agonist ivuxolimab in advanced cancers. Across the whole study: Enrolled patients in dose escalation had cancers that were hepatocellular carcinoma, melanoma, renal cell or head and neck cancer. The dose-escalation cohort was approximately 80% male, with a mean age of around 54 years, ranging about 23 to 90.

The germline V gene encodes CDR1 MDHEN and CDR2 SYDVKM. Trimming removed 3 bases at V and 6 bases at J, with 12 bases between. The CDR3 consists of 14 residues. This table comes from immunoSEQ multiplex PCR, and its TCRdb copy is limited to in-frame clones, with some not included. This sample has 50,000 or so clones, with 90% to 95% found just once. The sequencing here drew on CD4+ or CD8+ T cells sorted from blood, taken in a trial of the OX40 agonist ivuxolimab. The TCR sequence derives from an adult with an advanced solid tumor such as melanoma, head and neck, liver or kidney cancer. The V call is TRBV28, the J call TRBJ1-5, with D unclear. The CDR3, as DNA: TGTGCCAGCAGTTTCGAAACCGGACGTCAGCCCCAGCATTTT. The encoded protein is CASSFETGRQPQHF.